What follows describes a single TCR beta chain. Only in-frame clones appear in the TCRdb table, and some are missing; sequencing was by immunoSEQ multiplex PCR. The data hold 170,000 or so clones, with approximately 91% observed a single time. This CDR3 is 14 amino acids long. Trimming removed 3 bases at V and 8 bases at J, with 16 bases between. CDR1 is MRHNA, CDR2 SNTAGT, per germline. The source of the sample is a study of control samples from healthy donors and cancer patients. This clonotype originated in a woman in her 40s in good health. Material: blood. This sequence joins TRBV6-4 and TRBJ1-2; D is unclear. CDR3 residues: CASSDDPTSGGYTF. As DNA, the CDR3 is TGTGCCAGCAGTGATGATCCCACATCGGGAGGCTACACCTTC.